What follows are 11 T cell receptor beta chains derived from one specimen sequenced in a study of early T cells in non-severe SARS-CoV-2 infection. TCRdb itself ran the 5' RACE reads through MiXCR, one entry per CDR3 protein. The top ten clones hold 13% of a sample with about 33,000 distinct CDR3 sequences, under 6.5% of them seen once. Source material: whole blood. Receptor source: an adult who was a healthcare worker with PCR-confirmed SARS-CoV-2 infection or an uninfected control (not recorded which).

This clonotype was observed many times. The chain combines TRBV3-1 with TRBJ2-1, with TRBD2 matching over 7 bases. CDR3 length: 15 residues. V dropped 3 bases and J dropped 3; count of bases not matched to a gene: 5. CDR1 is LGHDT and CDR2 is YNNKEL in the germline V gene (reference sequence). DNA for the CDR3: TGTGCCAGCAGCCACGGCGAGCGGGGCTACAATGAGCAGTTCTTC. This sequence encodes CASSHGERGYNEQFF.

This clonotype came up many times. The chain is built from TRBV12-3 or TRBV12-4 and TRBJ1-5; no clear D gene. The V end lost 6 bases, the J end lost 5 bases, and 14 bases lay between the germline ends. This CDR3 is 14 amino acids long. The CDR3 nucleotides read TGTGCCAGCAGCTCCTGGTCAGGAGATCAGCCCCAGCATTTT. It yields the protein CASSSWSGDQPQHF.

This clonotype occurred many times. One end of the junction is discordant with germline, which a read error may explain. The chain carries TRBV3-1 and TRBJ2-7, with D possibly being TRBD2 (5 bases). In germline, CDR1 is LGHDT, CDR2 YNNKEL (reference sequence). CDR3 length equals 14 residues. The CDR3 protein is CASGHAGGSYEQYF. The CDR3 coding sequence is TGTGCCAGCGGCCATGCAGGAGGTTCGTACGAGCAGTACTTC.

This clonotype was observed at least ten times. The rearrangement links TRBV20-1 to TRBJ2-7; D is perhaps TRBD1 (7 bases). The CDR3 spans 12 residues. The germline V gene has CDR1 DFQATT and CDR2 SNEGSKA (reference sequence). Trimming stripped 6 bases from V and 5 bases from J, with 14 bases between. The CDR3 nucleotides are TGCAGTGCCGACAGGGCGGGGAACGAGCAGTACTTC. Residues: CSADRAGNEQYF.

This clonotype was observed at least ten times. The V call is TRBV3-1, the J call TRBJ2-6; TRBD1 agrees at 9 bases. Germline trimming cut 5 bases from V and 3 bases from J; bases unmatched to any gene: 8. This CDR3 spans 17 amino acids. The germline V gene has CDR1 LGHDT and CDR2 YNNKEL (reference sequence). The CDR3 DNA reads as TGTGCCAGCAGCTCCTGGACAGGGGCAAGTGGGGCCAACGTCCTGACTTTC. Amino acids: CASSSWTGASGANVLTF.

Many counts were recorded for this clonotype. The chain couples TRBV6-2 or TRBV6-3 to TRBJ1-5; no clear D gene. The germline CDR1 and CDR2 sequences are MNHEY and SVGEGT. V lost 7 bases and J 7 bases, leaving 14 bases between the germline ends. This CDR3 has 13 residues. CDR3 nucleotides: TGTGCCAGCAATTCGGGGTTCAGGCAGCCCCAGCATTTT. It codes for CASNSGFRQPQHF.

This clonotype was found a few times. The chain carries TRBV5-4 and TRBJ2-7; the D is unclear. CDR1 is SGHNT and CDR2 is YYREEE in the germline V gene (reference sequence). The CDR3 contains 12 residues. V dropped 7 bases and J dropped 6 bases, with 14 bases sitting between them. The CDR3 DNA reads TGTGCCAGCGGAGACGGTTCCACCGAGCAGTACTTC. This codes for CASGDGSTEQYF. Supplemented by reference TRBV5-4 and TRBJ2-7, the full variable domain reads ETGVTQSPTHLIKTRGQQVTLRCSSQSGHNTVSWYQQALGQGPQFIFQYYREEENGRGNFPPRFSGLQFPNYSSELNVNALELDDSALYLCASGDGSTEQYFGPGTRLTVT.

Ten or more counts support this clonotype. The chain carries TRBV20-1 and TRBJ2-1; D gene ambiguous. CDR1 DFQATT and CDR2 SNEGSKA come from the germline V gene (reference sequence). This CDR3 is 13 amino acids long. V was clipped by 1 base and J by 3 bases, with 7 bases between them. The CDR3 region has the DNA TGCAGTGCTAGAGGAGACCACTACAATGAGCAGTTCTTC. It codes for CSARGDHYNEQFF.

This clonotype was seen ten or more times. V usage is TRBV5-1 and J usage is TRBJ1-2, with a possible D match to TRBD1 (6 bases). CDR1 and CDR2 (germline): SGHRS, YFSETQ. V lost 1 base and J lost 3, with 25 bases in between. This CDR3 comprises 19 residues. CDR3 in amino acids: CASSLWDYWGAQEYYGYTF. In nucleotides, the CDR3 is TGCGCCAGCAGCTTGTGGGACTATTGGGGGGCCCAGGAATACTATGGCTACACCTTC.

This clonotype was counted a single time. Since a much larger clone is just one base distant, this may be a read error. The chain carries TRBV19 and TRBJ1-2; 7 positions match TRBD1. Germline values: CDR1 LNHDA, CDR2 SQIVND (reference sequence). The CDR3 length is 13 residues. Here the CDR3 reads CVSSPGDSYGYTF. The CDR3 coding sequence is TGTGTCAGTTCGCCGGGGGACAGTTATGGCTACACCTTC.

There are many counts of this clonotype. This chain links TRBV20-1 with TRBJ2-1, with a weak D call TRBD2 (7 bases). CDR3 length: 17 residues. CDR1 and CDR2 from the germline V gene are DFQATT and SNEGSKA (reference sequence). Trimming removed 1 base from V and 0 bases from J, with 16 bases in between. The CDR3 nucleotides are TGCAGTGCTAGAGGTGGCGGTGCGGGGGCCTCCTACAATGAGCAGTTCTTC. Protein product: CSARGGGAGASYNEQFF.